The following is a T cell receptor beta chain sequence with its context. The antigen remains unidentified. Cells designated naive CD8 were CD45RO-negative and were positively selected for CCR7, with terminally differentiated effector memory CD45RA+ cells excluded. This entry comes from a study of shared clonotypes between healthy human individuals. Overall study context: A couple of female and a few male donors aged 18 to 49 were enrolled.

General study results and limits: Memory subsets had estimated richness that was generally smaller than that of naive subsets.

TCRdb's table, derived via immunoSEQ multiplex PCR, lists solely in-frame clones and lacks some. The sample includes about 580,000 clones, 95% to 98% of them seen just once. Germline V gene lookup returns CDR1 MNHEY and CDR2 SMNVEV (reference sequence). This CDR3 contains 15 residues. V shed 4 bases and J 1 base; nucleotides not matched to a gene: 7. The chain carries TRBV27 and TRBJ2-7; TRBD1 agrees at 7 bases. The clonotype comes from a man under 40 in good health. Specimen: naive CD8+ T cells sorted from blood. The CDR3 reads CASSSGLGQSYEQYF. As DNA, the CDR3 is TGTGCCAGCAGTTCTGGCCTGGGACAGTCCTACGAGCAGTACTTC.